The clone carrying this TCR beta chain was observed a single time. Antigen specificity is unknown. Only in-frame clones appear in the TCRdb table, and some are missing; sequencing was by immunoSEQ multiplex PCR. This sample has roughly 2,700 clones, with around 23% found just once. The data are from a study of sequential checkpoint blockade in melanoma. Background on the study: First-line arms were nivolumab then ipilimumab, or the reverse, randomized 1:1. After nivolumab or ipilimumab alone, 20 to 25 patients had week-13 rebiopsies.

Whole-study results and caveats: Patients with week-13 increases in T-cell fraction and clonality benefited about 30 times more often. In arm A, pretreatment tumor clonality was associated with response.

Sample treatment: randomized to nivolumab then ipilimumab (arm A) or the reverse (arm B). This TCR derives from a human donor with melanoma. Source: tumor tissue (inferred from file names), taken from a patient given nivolumab and ipilimumab in sequence.

The CDR3 DNA reads as TGCGCCAGCAGCTTGTTAAGCGGGGGGAGGGATGAGCAGTTCTTC. Protein product: CASSLLSGGRDEQFF. This sequence joins TRBV5-1 and TRBJ2-1; 9 bases are a match to TRBD2. The trim removed 1 base at V and 8 bases at J, leaving 7 bases unmatched. This CDR3 contains 15 residues. Germline CDR1 SGHRS, CDR2 YFSETQ.